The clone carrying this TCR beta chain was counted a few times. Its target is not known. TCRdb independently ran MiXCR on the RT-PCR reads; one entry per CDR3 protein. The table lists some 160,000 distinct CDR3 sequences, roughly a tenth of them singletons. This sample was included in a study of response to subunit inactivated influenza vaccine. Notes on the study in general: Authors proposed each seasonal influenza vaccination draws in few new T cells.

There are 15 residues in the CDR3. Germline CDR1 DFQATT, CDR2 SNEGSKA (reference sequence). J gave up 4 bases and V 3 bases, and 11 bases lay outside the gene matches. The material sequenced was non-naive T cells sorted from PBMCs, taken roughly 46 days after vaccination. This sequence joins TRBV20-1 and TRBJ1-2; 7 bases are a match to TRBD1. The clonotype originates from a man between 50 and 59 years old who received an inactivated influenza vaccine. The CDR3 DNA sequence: TGCAGTGCTAGTCCCCGAGGGGGCAGCCTCTATGGCTACACCTTC. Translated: CSASPRGGSLYGYTF.